Below, 11 T cell receptor beta chains from the same sample are listed, as sequenced in a study of blood T cell repertoires in COVID-19. Measured with immunoSEQ multiplex PCR; TCRdb has only the in-frame clones, and not every one. Among 85,000 to 130,000 clones listed, about 64% were seen once. The sample consisted of peripheral blood. These receptors originate from a human donor with acute or convalescent COVID-19. The donor label of this sample is uncertain.

The chain couples TRBV28 to TRBJ1-4, with 7 bases matching TRBD1. CDR1 MDHEN and CDR2 SYDVKM come from the germline V gene. This CDR3 is 15 amino acids long. V lost 3 bases to trimming and J lost 3 bases; unmatched junction nucleotides: 4. CDR3 protein: CASSLTTGSNEKLFF. DNA of the CDR3: TGTGCCAGCAGTTTGACGACAGGGTCTAATGAAAAACTGTTTTTT.

This chain joins TRBV5-4 and TRBJ2-7; D is unclear. The CDR3 runs to 14 residues. CDR1 and CDR2 from the germline V gene are SGHNT and YYREEE (reference sequence). Between the trimmed V and J ends, which lost 4 bases and 4 bases, there was a span of 15 bases. Here the CDR3 reads CASSLRAIKYEQYV. In DNA, the CDR3 is TGTGCCAGCAGCCTGCGAGCTATCAAATACGAGCAGTACGTC.

J is TRBJ1-1 and V is TRBV5-1; the D gene is possibly TRBD1 (6 bases). Trimming pared 6 bases from V and 4 bases from J, leaving 13 bases between. Germline CDR1 reads SGHRS; CDR2 reads YFSETQ. This CDR3 is 13 amino acids long. Here the CDR3 DNA reads TGCGCCAGCAACTGGGGGGGCGGCACTGAAGCTTTCTTT. Translating gives CASNWGGGTEAFF.

This rearrangement joins TRBV11-2 to TRBJ1-2, with D possibly matching TRBD1 (6 bases). V lost 3 bases and J 8 bases, leaving 16 bases between the germline ends. The V gene's germline CDR1 is SGHAT and CDR2 FQNNGV. This CDR3 has 14 amino acids. CDR3: CASSFAGQRQGYTF. CDR3 nucleotide sequence: TGTGCCAGCAGCTTCGCCGGACAGAGACAAGGCTACACCTTC.

This clone appeared a few times. The genes are TRBV4-1 and TRBJ1-2; the match to TRBD1 covers 8 bases. Trimming cost V 6 bases and J 0 bases; bases outside gene matches: 12. The CDR3 is made up of 17 amino acids. The germline V gene encodes CDR1 MGHRA and CDR2 YSYEKL. CDR3: CASRAPGQASANYGYTF. The CDR3 DNA is TGCGCCAGCAGGGCCCCGGGACAGGCTTCAGCTAACTATGGCTACACCTTC.

The rearrangement joins TRBV7-2 to TRBJ2-6; possibly TRBD1 for D (6 bases). Looked up from germline, CDR1 is SGHTA and CDR2 is FQGNSA. V was cut by 2 bases and J by 0 bases, with 11 bases left in between. The CDR3 consists of 17 residues. CDR3: CASSLRGINSGANVLTF. The CDR3 region has the DNA TGTGCCAGCAGCTTAAGGGGGATTAACTCTGGGGCCAACGTCCTGACTTTC.

This clone showed up just once. The chain carries TRBV5-1 and TRBJ2-2; possibly TRBD2 for D (5 bases). This CDR3 is built from 14 residues. Germline V gene lookup returns CDR1 SGHRS and CDR2 YFSETQ. Trimming took 5 bases from V and 4 from J, leaving 12 bases between them. CDR3 in DNA: TGCGCCAGCAGTTGGACGGGGAGCACCGGGGAGCTGTTTTTT. It encodes CASSWTGSTGELFF.

The chain joins TRBV7-6 to TRBJ1-4; unclear D gene. The CDR3 has 16 residues. The V gene's germline CDR1 is SGHVS and CDR2 FNYEAQ. V dropped 3 bases and J dropped 1 base, with 12 bases sitting between them. CDR3 protein: CASSLGSTLTNEKLFF. In DNA form, the CDR3 reads TGTGCCAGCAGCTTGGGCAGTACTCTAACTAATGAAAAACTGTTTTTT. The full variable domain, its missing parts supplied by reference TRBV7-6 and TRBJ1-4, is GAGVSQSPRYKVTKRGQDVALRCDPISGHVSLYWYRQALGQGPEFLTYFNYEAQQDKSGLPNDRFSAERPEGSISTLTIQRTEQRDSAMYRCASSLGSTLTNEKLFFGSGTQLSVL.

The gene calls are TRBV3-1 (or the pseudogene TRBV3-2) and TRBJ1-2, with a tentative D call TRBD1 (6 bases). The V end lost 4 bases, the J end lost 8 bases, and 11 bases lay between the germline ends. The CDR3 has 12 amino acids. Germline V gene lookup returns CDR1 LGHDT and CDR2 YNNKEL (reference sequence). The CDR3 bases are TGTGCCAGCAGCCCCTCAGGGGTAGGCTACACCTTC. Translating gives CASSPSGVGYTF.

DNA for the CDR3: TGTGCCACCGCTCCTGGAGGGGGCTTAGGTGAAGCTTTCTTT. Residues: CATAPGGGLGEAFF. The gene calls are TRBV15 and TRBJ1-1; TRBD1 matches at 7 bases. Germline CDR1 LNHNV, CDR2 YYDKDF (reference sequence). The CDR3 is 14 amino acids. The junction had 13 bases not matched to a gene; V was cut back by 8 bases and J by 7 bases. Full variable domain (outside the CDR3, taken from reference TRBV15 and TRBJ1-1): DAMVIQNPRYQVTQFGKPVTLSCSQTLNHNVMYWYQQKSSQAPKLLFHYYDKDFNNEADTPDNFQSRRPNTSFCFLDIRSPGLGDTAMYLCATAPGGGLGEAFFGQGTRLTVV.

V gene TRBV6-2 or TRBV6-3 combines with J gene TRBJ2-7; 9 nucleotides align to TRBD1. V trimming: 6 bases; J trimming: 1 base; junction bases outside the gene matches: 7. This CDR3 is built from 15 residues. The germline V gene has CDR1 MNHEY and CDR2 SVGEGT. The CDR3 loop reads CASSRGTGKSYEQYF. Written as DNA, the CDR3 is TGTGCCAGCAGCCGTGGGACAGGGAAATCCTACGAGCAGTACTTC.